This T cell receptor beta chain was recovered during a study of cytomegalovirus exposure and HLA in healthy donors. Study as a whole: Earlier results showed 117 million unique TCR beta sequences derived from approximately 170 million T cells. General study findings and limits: In vitro checks showed that a few CMV-associated chains really do target CMV antigens. A later analysis found TCR association rates differed by HLA locus, highest for DRB1 and lowest for HLA-C. CMV serostatus was the sole immune exposure information available.

In regard to this clone: Its target is unknown.

V was trimmed by 5 bases and J by 6 bases, leaving 17 bases between them. There are 15 residues in the CDR3. Germline-derived CDR1 and CDR2 are SGHDN and FVKESK. Primers included in the PCR were 60 Vbeta and 13 Jbeta primers. The assay was immunoSEQ multiplex PCR, and TCRdb's table has in-frame clones only and misses some. The sample includes about 99,000 clones, roughly 80% of them seen just once. The TCR was taken from a man aged 45-60 years in good health and CMV-seropositive. This chain uses TRBV14 with TRBJ2-1; tentative D call: TRBD2 (7 bases). The sample comprised PBMCs. DNA for the CDR3: TGTGCCAGCAGCTTATTAGGGGGGGAAGGCAATGAGCAGTTCTTC. This sequence encodes CASSLLGGEGNEQFF.